This TCR beta chain was recorded in a study of blood T cell repertoires in COVID-19. Study as a whole: Both acute and convalescent COVID-19 samples were obtained from the United States, Italy and Spain. The cDNA or gDNA used as material had been derived from T cells, B-cell-depleted T cells, or PBMCs.

This CDR3 region has 14 residues. Germline CDR1 MNHEY, CDR2 SVGAGI. After removal of 8 bases from V and 7 bases from J, the junction contained 9 bases not matched to a gene. As handled by the study authors: Nucleated cell number was recorded as an estimate derived from reference gene primer amplification. Produced via immunoSEQ multiplex PCR; TCRdb's table is partial and in-frame only. The DNA was the basis for D and trimming; V, J and clone size are from that table. The data contain about 46,000 clones, about 90% of them seen just once; the ten biggest clones take up about a sixth. Source material: peripheral blood. This TCR derives from a human donor in a cohort sampled during active COVID-19. The chain combines TRBV6-5 with TRBJ2-1; 9 nucleotides agree with TRBD2. The CDR3 loop is CASGLAGAGNEQFF. Here the CDR3 DNA reads TGTGCCAGCGGGTTAGCGGGAGCAGGGAATGAGCAGTTCTTC.